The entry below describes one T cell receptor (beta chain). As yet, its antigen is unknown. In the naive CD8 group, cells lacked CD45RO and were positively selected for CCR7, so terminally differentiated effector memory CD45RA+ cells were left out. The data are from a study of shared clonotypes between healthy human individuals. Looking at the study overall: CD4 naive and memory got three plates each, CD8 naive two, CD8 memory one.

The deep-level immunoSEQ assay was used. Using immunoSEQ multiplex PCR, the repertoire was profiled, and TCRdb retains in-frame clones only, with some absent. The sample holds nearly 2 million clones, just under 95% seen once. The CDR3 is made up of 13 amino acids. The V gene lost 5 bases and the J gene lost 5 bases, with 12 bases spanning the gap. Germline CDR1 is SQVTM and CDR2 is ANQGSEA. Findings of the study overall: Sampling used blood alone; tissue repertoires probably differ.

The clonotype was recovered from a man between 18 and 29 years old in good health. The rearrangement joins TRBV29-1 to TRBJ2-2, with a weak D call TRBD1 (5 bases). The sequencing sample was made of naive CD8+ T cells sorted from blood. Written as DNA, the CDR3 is TGCAGCGTTAGGGGCCTGGAGACCGGGGAGCTGTTTTTT. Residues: CSVRGLETGELFF.